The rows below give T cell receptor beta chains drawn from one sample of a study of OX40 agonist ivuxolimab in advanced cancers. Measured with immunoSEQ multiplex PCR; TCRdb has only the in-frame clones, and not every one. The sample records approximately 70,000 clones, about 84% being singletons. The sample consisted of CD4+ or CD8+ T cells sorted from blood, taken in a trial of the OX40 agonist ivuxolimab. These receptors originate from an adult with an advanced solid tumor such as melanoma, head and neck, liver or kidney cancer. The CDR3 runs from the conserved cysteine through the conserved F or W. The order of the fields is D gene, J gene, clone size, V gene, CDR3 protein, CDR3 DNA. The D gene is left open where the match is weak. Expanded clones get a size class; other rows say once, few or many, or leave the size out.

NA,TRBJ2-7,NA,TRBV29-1,CSVVAGAGEQYF,TGCAGCGTTGTCGCGGGGGCGGGCGAGCAGTACTTC
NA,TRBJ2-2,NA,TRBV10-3,CASSSAGANGELFF,TGTGCCTCATCTTCGGCGGGGGCAAACGGGGAGCTGTTTTTT
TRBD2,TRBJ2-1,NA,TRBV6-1,CASSGPLAGGNNEQFF,TGTGCCAGCAGTGGGCCTCTAGCGGGGGGCAACAATGAGCAGTTCTTC
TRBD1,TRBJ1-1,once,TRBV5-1,CASTGEGARGEAFF,TGCGCCAGCACCGGGGAGGGGGCAAGGGGTGAAGCTTTCTTT
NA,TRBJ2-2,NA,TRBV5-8,CASSLSRNTNTGELFF,TGTGCCAGCAGCTTGTCCAGGAACACGAACACCGGGGAGCTGTTTTTT
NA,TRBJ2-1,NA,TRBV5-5,CASSSRDLGHEQFF,TGTGCCAGCAGCTCAAGGGACCTGGGCCATGAGCAGTTCTTC
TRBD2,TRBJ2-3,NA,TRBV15,CATSRDRGGPQYF,TGTGCCACCAGCAGAGATAGGGGAGGGCCGCAGTATTTT
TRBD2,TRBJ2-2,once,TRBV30,CAWSVRGRGTGELFF,TGTGCCTGGAGTGTACGAGGGAGGGGCACCGGGGAGCTGTTTTTT
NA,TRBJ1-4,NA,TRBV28,CASSGGATNEKLFF,TGTGCCAGCAGTGGGGGTGCAACTAATGAAAAACTGTTTTTT
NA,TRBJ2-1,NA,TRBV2,CASKYSQGNEQFF,TGTGCCAGCAAATATTCACAGGGAAATGAGCAGTTCTTC
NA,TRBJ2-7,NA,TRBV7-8,CASSLEAKGQYF,TGTGCCAGCAGCTTAGAGGCTAAGGGGCAGTACTTC
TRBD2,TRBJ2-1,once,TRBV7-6,CASSKLAGESGNEQFF,TGTGCCAGCAGTAAACTAGCGGGAGAGTCTGGCAATGAGCAGTTCTTC
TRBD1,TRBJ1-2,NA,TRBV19,CASSPGQGLYGYTF,TGTGCCAGTAGTCCAGGACAGGGACTTTATGGCTACACCTTC
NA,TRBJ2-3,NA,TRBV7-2,CASSLVDTQYF,TGTGCCAGCAGCTTAGTAGATACGCAGTATTTT
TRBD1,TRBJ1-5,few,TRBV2,CASSGGQAYQPQHF,TGTGCCAGCAGTGGGGGACAGGCTTATCAGCCCCAGCATTTT
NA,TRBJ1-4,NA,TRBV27,CASSRVEGEKLFF,TGTGCCAGCTCCCGGGTAGAGGGAGAAAAACTGTTTTTT
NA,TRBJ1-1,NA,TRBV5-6,CASSLYGGEAFF,TGTGCCAGCAGCTTGTATGGAGGTGAAGCTTTCTTT
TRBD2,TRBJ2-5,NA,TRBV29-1,CSVEGFAGGPETQYF,TGCAGCGTTGAAGGGTTCGCGGGAGGGCCGGAGACCCAGTACTTC
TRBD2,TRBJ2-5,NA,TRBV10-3,CAISEPGLAGWETQYF,TGTGCCATCAGTGAGCCCGGACTAGCGGGGTGGGAGACCCAGTACTTC
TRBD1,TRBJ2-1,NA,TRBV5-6,CASIRDRGQYNEQFF,TGTGCCAGCATCCGGGACAGGGGGCAGTACAATGAGCAGTTCTTC
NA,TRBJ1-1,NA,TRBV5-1,CASSLGAGNTEAFF,TGCGCCAGCAGCCTTGGCGCAGGGAACACTGAAGCTTTCTTT
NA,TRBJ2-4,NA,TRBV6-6,CASRISGTWDENIQYF,TGTGCCAGCAGAATTTCCGGGACTTGGGACGAGAACATTCAGTACTTC
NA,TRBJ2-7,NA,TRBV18,CASSRYGDWKLGFAYEQYF,TGTGCCAGCTCACGCTATGGGGACTGGAAACTAGGGTTTGCCTACGAGCAGTACTTC
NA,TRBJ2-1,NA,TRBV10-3,CAISDASGEQFF,TGTGCCATCAGTGACGCTTCGGGTGAGCAGTTCTTC
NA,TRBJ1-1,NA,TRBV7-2,CASSPRGGNTEAFF,TGTGCCAGCAGCCCTCGGGGAGGAAACACTGAAGCTTTCTTT
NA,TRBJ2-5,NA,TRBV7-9,CASNTPGLKETQYF,TGTGCCAGCAACACACCGGGACTGAAAGAGACCCAGTACTTC
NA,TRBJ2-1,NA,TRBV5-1,CASRSRTGNEQFF,TGCGCCAGCAGATCCCGGACTGGCAATGAGCAGTTCTTC
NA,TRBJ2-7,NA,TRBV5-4,CASSSSYSYEQYF,TGTGCCAGCAGCTCTTCCTACTCCTACGAGCAGTACTTC
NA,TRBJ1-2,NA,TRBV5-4,CASSPGGGVYGYTF,TGTGCCAGCAGCCCCGGGGGGGGCGTCTATGGCTACACCTTC
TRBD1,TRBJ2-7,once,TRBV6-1,CASSLPGQGFHEQYF,TGTGCCAGCAGTTTGCCTGGACAGGGGTTCCACGAGCAGTACTTC
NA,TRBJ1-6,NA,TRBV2,CASMRDNSPLHF,TGTGCCAGCATGCGGGATAATTCACCCCTCCACTTT
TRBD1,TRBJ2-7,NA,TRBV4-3,CASSQEAGTGFSEQYF,TGCGCCAGCAGCCAAGAAGCCGGGACAGGGTTCAGCGAGCAGTACTTC
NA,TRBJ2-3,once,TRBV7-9,CASSPVPDTQYF,TGTGCCAGCAGCCCGGTGCCAGATACGCAGTATTTT
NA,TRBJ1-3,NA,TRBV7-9,CASPGLSGNTIYF,TGTGCCAGCCCCGGTCTCTCTGGAAACACCATATATTTT
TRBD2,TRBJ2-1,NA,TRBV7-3,CASSAIPGLAGYNEQFF,TGTGCCAGCAGCGCCATACCGGGACTAGCGGGGTACAATGAGCAGTTCTTC